Shown below are 21 T cell receptor beta chains from a single sample sequenced in a study of Ad26.COV2.S vaccination and SARS-CoV-2 variants. Some clones are missing from TCRdb's copy, which holds only in-frame ones; the method was immunoSEQ multiplex PCR. The data contain around 300,000 clones, about 89% of them singletons. Treatment in this sample: over 15 received Ad26.COV2.S at low or high dose, single or two shots; roughly five received placebo; per-sample allocation not given. Vaccine and placebo recipients were sampled on day 63 after the first injection. The material was peripheral blood, obtained in a trial of Ad26.COV2.S vaccine versus placebo. These receptors originate from a person aged 18 to 65 who received the Ad26.COV2.S COVID-19 vaccine or a placebo.

The chain uses TRBV4-2 and TRBJ2-1, with TRBD2 identical over 11 bases. The CDR3 sequence is 16 residues long. Germline trimming cut 0 bases from V and 8 bases from J; bases unmatched to any gene: 6. Germline V CDR1 and CDR2: LGHNA, YNFKEQ. The CDR3 region is CASSQEGLAGGYEQFF. For the CDR3, the DNA is TGTGCCAGCAGCCAAGAGGGGCTAGCGGGAGGCTATGAGCAGTTCTTC.

Turning to this clone: A junction end diverges from the germline sequence, so it may reflect a read error. The chain joins TRBV12-3 or TRBV12-4 to TRBJ1-1, with 7 bases lining up with TRBD1. The CDR3 extends over 13 amino acids. The DNA of the CDR3 is TGTGCCGGCAGACAAACAGGGGCCACTGAAGCTTTCTTT. Its translation: CAGRQTGATEAFF.

The V call is TRBV13, the J call TRBJ2-7, with D perhaps assigned TRBD1 or TRBD2 (5 bases each). CDR3 length equals 14 residues. V lost 5 bases and J lost 0, with 11 bases in between. Germline CDR1 and CDR2: PRHDT and FYEKMQ (reference sequence). This CDR3 reads CASSEGTGSYEQYF. CDR3 bases: TGTGCCAGCAGCGAAGGGACGGGCTCCTACGAGCAGTACTTC.

This clone turned up a few times. The genes are TRBV6-5 and TRBJ1-2; 11 bases are a match to TRBD1. The germline gives CDR1 MNHEY, CDR2 SVGAGI. CDR3 length: 15 residues. J gave up 1 base and V 7 bases, and 5 bases lay outside the gene matches. The CDR3: CASTRTGGVNYGYTF. CDR3 DNA: TGTGCCAGCACTCGGACAGGGGGCGTTAACTATGGCTACACCTTC.

This clone appeared once. V and J are TRBV12-5 and TRBJ2-1; possibly TRBD1 for D (5 bases). Trimming pared 6 bases from V and 6 bases from J, leaving 12 bases between. This CDR3 is built from 13 residues. CDR1 and CDR2 from the germline V gene are LGHNT and FRNRAP. CDR3 sequence (DNA): TGTGCTAGTGGACCCGACAGCGTCAATGAGCAGTTCTTC. Translation: CASGPDSVNEQFF.

This clone was recorded many times. The V gene is TRBV9, the J gene TRBJ1-1, with D uncertain. The CDR3 runs to 14 residues. Per the germline V gene, CDR1 is SGDLS and CDR2 is YYNGEE. V lost 0 bases, J lost 2 bases, and 8 bases lay in between. This chain's CDR3 is CASSVDDTNTEAFF. The CDR3, as DNA: TGTGCCAGCAGCGTAGACGACACCAACACTGAAGCTTTCTTT.

This chain uses TRBV24-1 with TRBJ1-1, with D uncertain. This CDR3 region has 12 residues. Germline V gene data show CDR1 as KGHDR and CDR2 as SFDVKD. V shed 5 bases and J shed 5 bases, with 8 bases lying between them. As DNA, the CDR3 is TGTGCCACCAGTGTTGAAGGAACTGAAGCTTTCTTT. Its translation: CATSVEGTEAFF.

The rearrangement joins TRBV12-3 or TRBV12-4 to TRBJ1-2; D ambiguous. Trimming left V 5 bases short and J 7 bases short, with 14 bases between. CDR3 size: 13 residues. CDR3 protein: CASSSALRAGYTF. The DNA of the CDR3 is TGTGCCAGCAGTAGCGCGCTTCGGGCTGGCTACACCTTC.

This chain uses TRBV9 with TRBJ1-6, with a tentative D call TRBD1 (5 bases). The germline V gene has CDR1 SGDLS and CDR2 YYNGEE. This CDR3 is 14 amino acids long. The V and J ends lost 4 bases and 7 bases respectively, with 12 bases between them. The CDR3: CASSLGTSNSPLHF. The CDR3, as DNA: TGTGCCAGCAGCCTGGGGACTTCCAATTCACCCCTCCACTTT. The full variable domain, its missing parts supplied by reference TRBV9 and TRBJ1-6, is DSGVTQTPKHLITATGQRVTLRCSPRSGDLSVYWYQQSLDQGLQFLIQYYNGEERAKGNILERFSAQQFPDLHSELNLSSLELGDSALYFCASSLGTSNSPLHFGNGTRLTVT.

This clone was observed a handful of times. V and J are TRBV7-9 and TRBJ1-5, with 9 nucleotides matching TRBD1. The V gene end was trimmed by 1 base and the J gene end by 2 bases; junction bases not matched to a gene: 0. Germline assignment: CDR1 SEHNR and CDR2 FQNEAQ (reference sequence). This CDR3 has 15 residues. CDR3 in amino acids: CASSLGTGGNQPQHF. The DNA of the CDR3 is TGTGCCAGCAGCTTAGGGACAGGGGGCAATCAGCCCCAGCATTTT.

The chain links TRBV2 to TRBJ2-6; D is unclear. V was pared by 5 bases and J by 2 bases, with 13 bases between. Germline V gene data show CDR1 as SNHLY and CDR2 as FYNNEI. This CDR3 region has 16 residues. The CDR3 region is CASSKSRQAGANVLTF. CDR3 DNA: TGTGCCAGCAGTAAATCCCGACAAGCTGGGGCCAACGTCCTGACTTTC.

The chain combines TRBV21-1 with TRBJ2-7; the table calls TRBD2, which could not be checked here. TRBV21-1 is given as a pseudogene. The CDR3 sequence is 15 residues long. CDR3 region: CASSKVPSGNYEQYF. As DNA, the CDR3 is TGTGCCAGCAGCAAAGTTCCTAGCGGAAACTACGAGCAGTACTTC.

This chain connects TRBV5-8 to TRBJ1-5; 8 bases are shared with TRBD1. The germline V gene has CDR1 SGHTS and CDR2 YDEGEE. CDR3 size: 14 residues. The V segment lost 2 bases and the J segment 6 bases; nucleotides outside the gene matches: 4. The CDR3 DNA is TGTGCCAGCAGCTTACAGGGGGAGGGTCAGCCCCAGCATTTT. Its protein product is CASSLQGEGQPQHF. Full variable domain (remainder filled in from reference TRBV5-8 and TRBJ1-5): EAGVTQSPTHLIKTRGQQATLRCSPISGHTSVYWYQQALGLGLQFLLWYDEGEERNRGNFPPRFSGRQFPNYSSELNVNALELEDSALYLCASSLQGEGQPQHFGDGTRLSIL.

The chain uses TRBV15 and TRBJ2-3; D may be TRBD2 (5 bases). The CDR3 extends over 15 amino acids. CDR1 LNHNV and CDR2 YYDKDF come from the germline V gene (reference sequence). Trimming left V 0 bases short and J 8 bases short, with 15 bases between. In DNA form, the CDR3 reads TGTGCCACCAGCAGAGAGGCTAGTCGGGATTCTACGCAGTATTTT. It codes for CATSREASRDSTQYF.

V is TRBV11-1 and J is TRBJ2-7; D gene ambiguous. Germline values: CDR1 SGHAT, CDR2 FQDESV (reference sequence). V was trimmed by 0 bases and J by 1 base, leaving 10 bases between them. This CDR3 spans 15 amino acids. Here the CDR3 DNA reads TGTGCCAGCAGCTTAGCAGGGCTGGGGTCCTACGAGCAGTACTTC. Protein sequence: CASSLAGLGSYEQYF. Full variable domain (outside the CDR3, taken from reference TRBV11-1 and TRBJ2-7): EAEVAQSPRYKITEKSQAVAFWCDPISGHATLYWYRQILGQGPELLVQFQDESVVDDSQLPKDRFSAERLKGVDSTLKIQPAELGDSAMYLCASSLAGLGSYEQYFGPGTRLTVT.

This chain links TRBV7-6 with TRBJ2-1, with D possibly matching TRBD1 (5 bases). This CDR3 is 17 amino acids long. Germline CDR1 reads SGHVS; CDR2 reads FNYEAQ. Trimming pared 0 bases from V and 2 bases from J, leaving 14 bases between. The CDR3 DNA reads TGTGCCAGCAGCTTAGCGCTAAGTGGGGCCACCTACAATGAGCAGTTCTTC. It translates to CASSLALSGATYNEQFF. The variable domain in full, completed from reference TRBV7-6 and TRBJ2-1, reads GAGVSQSPRYKVTKRGQDVALRCDPISGHVSLYWYRQALGQGPEFLTYFNYEAQQDKSGLPNDRFSAERPEGSISTLTIQRTEQRDSAMYRCASSLALSGATYNEQFFGPGTRLTVL.

V and J are TRBV5-1 and TRBJ2-7; TRBD1 aligns across 11 bases. The CDR3 length is 14 residues. Germline-derived CDR1 and CDR2 are SGHRS and YFSETQ. The V gene end was trimmed by 5 bases and the J gene end by 5 bases; junction bases not matched to a gene: 6. As DNA, the CDR3 is TGCGCCAGCAGAAACCGGGACAGGGGGAACGAGCAGTACTTC. Translation: CASRNRDRGNEQYF.

The chain employs TRBV6-5 and TRBJ1-2; a possible D gene is TRBD1 (6 bases). The CDR3 has 15 residues. Looked up from germline, CDR1 is MNHEY and CDR2 is SVGAGI. The ends were cut back, 1 base at V and 4 bases at J, with 13 bases in the middle. CDR3 protein: CASSYWGGRGYGYTF. The CDR3 DNA is TGTGCCAGCAGTTACTGGGGGGGCAGGGGCTATGGCTACACCTTC.

V gene TRBV19 combines with J gene TRBJ2-2; TRBD1 aligns across 7 bases. The V segment lost 6 bases and the J segment 0 bases; nucleotides outside the gene matches: 13. CDR3 length equals 18 residues. The germline gives CDR1 LNHDA, CDR2 SQIVND (reference sequence). The CDR3 sequence is CASRGDVRGRPNTGELFF. DNA for the CDR3: TGTGCCAGTAGGGGGGACGTCAGGGGGAGACCGAACACCGGGGAGCTGTTTTTT.

The rearrangement uses TRBV19 and TRBJ1-1; D is uncertain. V shed 3 bases and J shed 5 bases, with 4 bases lying between them. This CDR3 contains 11 residues. Looked up from germline, CDR1 is LNHDA and CDR2 is SQIVND (reference sequence). The CDR3 here is CASSMGTEAFF. The CDR3 DNA reads as TGTGCCAGTAGTATGGGTACTGAAGCTTTCTTT.

V and J are TRBV30 and TRBJ2-1; D possibly corresponds to TRBD2 (7 bases). This CDR3 region has 16 residues. The germline V gene has CDR1 GTSNPN and CDR2 SVGIG (reference sequence). Trimming removed 4 bases from V and 0 bases from J, with 16 bases in between. The CDR3: CAWTPRGGFSYNEQFF. DNA for the CDR3: TGTGCCTGGACACCAAGGGGGGGTTTCTCCTACAATGAGCAGTTCTTC.